Listed below are T cell receptor beta chains from one sample, sequenced in a study of response to subunit inactivated influenza vaccine. Via MiXCR, TCRdb re-called the RT-PCR reads, giving one row per CDR3 protein. The sample carries about half a million distinct CDR3 sequences, roughly 25% recorded once. The material sequenced was CD4+ T cells sorted from PBMCs, taken more than 4 days after vaccination. The receptors were gathered from a man aged 45-65 years who received an inactivated influenza vaccine. Both conserved end residues are part of each CDR3. D genes are given only for firm matches. Only some rows state a clone size, as once, few, many or a class for expanded clones.

TRBJ2-5,TRBV6-1,.,.,13,TGTGCCAGCAGTGGAGGGGCCGTGGAGACCCAGTACTTC,CASSGGAVETQYF
TRBJ1-6,TRBV5-1,.,.,14,TGCGCCAGCAGCCCTCTGGACCTGCAAACACCCCTCCACTTT,CASSPLDLQTPLHF
TRBJ2-1,TRBV14,.,.,15,TGTGCCAGCAGCCAAGGCGGGGCGACCTACAATGAGCAGTTCTTC,CASSQGGATYNEQFF
TRBJ2-6,TRBV29-1,.,.,12,TGCAGCGTTGAACACGGGGCCAACGTCCTGACTTTC,CSVEHGANVLTF
TRBJ2-3,TRBV20-1,.,TRBD2,16,TGCAGTGCTAGAGATTATCGGCTAGCGGGCGACGATACGCAGTATTTT,CSARDYRLAGDDTQYF
TRBJ1-4,TRBV24-1,.,TRBD1,16,TGTGCCACCAGTGATTCCCGTAGACAGGGGAATGAAAAACTGTTTTTT,CATSDSRRQGNEKLFF
TRBJ2-1,TRBV28,.,.,14,TGTGCCAGCAGTTTAAGAGGGGGGATCAATGAGCAGTTCTTC,CASSLRGGINEQFF
TRBJ2-5,TRBV7-2,once,TRBD1,15,TGTGCCAGCAGCCCCTCAGGGGGTAGGCAAGAGACCCGGTACTTC,CASSPSGGRQETRYF
TRBJ2-3,TRBV18,.,.,13,TGTGCCAGCTCACCACAGTCGGGAGATACGCAGTATTTT,CASSPQSGDTQYF
TRBJ2-5,TRBV18,.,.,13,TGTGCCAGCTCACCACGGCAGGGACAGACCCAGTACTTC,CASSPRQGQTQYF
TRBJ2-5,TRBV7-3,.,TRBD2,14,TGTGCCAGCAGCTCCACTAGCGATCAAGAGACCCAGTACTTC,CASSSTSDQETQYF
TRBJ2-1,TRBV20-1,few,.,16,TGCAGTGCTATTCGGTGGGAGGACATTAGGCCCAATGAGCAGTTCTTC,CSAIRWEDIRPNEQFF
TRBJ1-2,TRBV18,few,TRBD1,14,TGTGCCAGCTCACCGCCGGGACAGGGAGAAGGCTACACCTTC,CASSPPGQGEGYTF
TRBJ1-2,TRBV12-3/TRBV12-4,.,.,15,TGTGCCAGCAGCCTCGGGACGGGAGAACCCTATGGCTACACCTTC,CASSLGTGEPYGYTF
TRBJ2-3,TRBV20-1,few,.,12,TGCAGTGCTAGAGATATAAGAGATACGCAGTATTTT,CSARDIRDTQYF
TRBJ2-5,TRBV20-1,.,.,14,TGCAGTGCGAACCCACTCCTGGGGGCAGAGACCCAGTACTTC,CSANPLLGAETQYF
TRBJ2-2,TRBV12-3/TRBV12-4,.,TRBD1,16,TGTGCCAGCAGGGGCCCCGACAGGGCCCTCAAAGGGGAGCTGTTTTTT,CASRGPDRALKGELFF
TRBJ2-3,TRBV5-1,few,TRBD2,16,TGCGCCAGCAACGCGGGGGGTGGACAGATCACAGATACGCAGTATTTT,CASNAGGGQITDTQYF
TRBJ2-5,TRBV20-1,few,TRBD2,16,TGCAGTGCTAGAGATCCATCGGCGGGAGGCCAAGAGACCCAGTACTTC,CSARDPSAGGQETQYF
TRBJ1-5,TRBV3-1,.,.,13,TGTGCCAGCAGCCAAATCCCGTCGCAGCCCCAGCATTTT,CASSQIPSQPQHF
TRBJ1-5,TRBV7-9,few,.,14,TGTGCCAGCAGCCCCTCGATTAGCAATCAGCCCCAGCATTTT,CASSPSISNQPQHF
TRBJ2-5,TRBV12-3/TRBV12-4,.,TRBD2,14,TGTGCCAGCAGCCCCGGGACTAGCATCCAGACCCAGTACTTC,CASSPGTSIQTQYF
TRBJ2-7,TRBV7-9,.,TRBD1,16,TGTGCCAGCAGCTTATTATTCGGGACAGGGTATCACGAGCAGTACTTC,CASSLLFGTGYHEQYF
TRBJ2-7,TRBV20-1,few,TRBD2,15,TGCAGTGCTAGAGCCGGACTAGCGGGGGCTTACGAGCAGTACTTC,CSARAGLAGAYEQYF
TRBJ2-2,TRBV5-1,few,TRBD2,15,TGCGCCAGCAGCTCCCGACTAGCGGAGACCGGGGAGCTGTTTTTT,CASSSRLAETGELFF
TRBJ1-5,TRBV5-1,few,.,13,TGCGCCAGCAGCTTGAGTACCAATCAGCCCCAGCATTTT,CASSLSTNQPQHF
TRBJ2-5,TRBV5-5,few,.,15,TGTGCCAGCAGCCCTTCGGGACACTCTCAAGAGACCCAGTACTTC,CASSPSGHSQETQYF
TRBJ2-5,TRBV3-1,few,.,14,TGTGCCAGCAGCCAAGACAGAGTCCCGAAGACCCAGTACTTC,CASSQDRVPKTQYF
TRBJ2-2,TRBV20-1,.,.,14,TGCAGTGCCGCCCACCCACCGGGCACCGGGGAGCTGTTTTTT,CSAAHPPGTGELFF
TRBJ2-4,TRBV10-2,.,.,13,TGCGCCAGCAAGGGTCCAGCCAAAAACATTCAGTACTTC,CASKGPAKNIQYF
TRBJ2-2,TRBV6-1,few,TRBD2,18,TGTGCCAGCAGTGGCACTAGCGGGAGGGCCTTTTGGACCGGGGAGCTGTTTTTT,CASSGTSGRAFWTGELFF